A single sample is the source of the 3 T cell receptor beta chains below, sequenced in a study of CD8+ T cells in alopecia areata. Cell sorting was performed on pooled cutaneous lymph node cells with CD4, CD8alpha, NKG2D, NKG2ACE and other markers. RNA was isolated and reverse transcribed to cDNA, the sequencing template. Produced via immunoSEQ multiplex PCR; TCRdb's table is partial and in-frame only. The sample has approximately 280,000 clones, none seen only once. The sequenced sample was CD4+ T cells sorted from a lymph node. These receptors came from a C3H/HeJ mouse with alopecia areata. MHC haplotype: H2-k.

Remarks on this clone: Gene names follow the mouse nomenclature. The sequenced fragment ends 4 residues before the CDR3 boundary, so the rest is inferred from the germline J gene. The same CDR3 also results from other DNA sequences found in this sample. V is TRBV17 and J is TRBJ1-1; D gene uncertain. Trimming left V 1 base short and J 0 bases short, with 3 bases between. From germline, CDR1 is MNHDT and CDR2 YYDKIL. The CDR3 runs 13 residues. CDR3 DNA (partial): TGTGCTAGCAGTAGAGGACAGAACACA. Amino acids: CASSRGQNT. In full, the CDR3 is CASSRGQNTEVFF.

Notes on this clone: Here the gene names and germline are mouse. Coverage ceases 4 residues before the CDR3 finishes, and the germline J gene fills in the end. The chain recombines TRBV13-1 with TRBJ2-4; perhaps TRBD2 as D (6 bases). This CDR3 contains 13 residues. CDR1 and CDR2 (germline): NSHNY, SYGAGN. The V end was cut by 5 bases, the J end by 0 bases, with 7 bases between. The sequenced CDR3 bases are TGTGCCAGCAGGGGGGGTAGTCAAAAC. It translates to CASRGGSQN. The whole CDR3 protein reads CASRGGSQNTLYF.

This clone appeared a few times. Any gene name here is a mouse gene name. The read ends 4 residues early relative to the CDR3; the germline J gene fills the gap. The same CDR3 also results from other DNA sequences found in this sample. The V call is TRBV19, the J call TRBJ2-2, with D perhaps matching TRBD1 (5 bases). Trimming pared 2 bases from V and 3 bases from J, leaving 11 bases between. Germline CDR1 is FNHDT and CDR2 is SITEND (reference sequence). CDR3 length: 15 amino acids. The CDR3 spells CASSIQGGDTGQLYF. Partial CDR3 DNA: TGTGCCAGCAGTATTCAGGGAGGGGACACCGGG.